A selection of T cell receptor beta chains follows, all from one sample in a study of T cell repertoires in cytomegalovirus infection. TCRdb passed the reads through MiXCR, listing each CDR3 protein once. The sample shows around 530,000 distinct CDR3 sequences, less than 30% of them seen only once. The material sequenced was PBMCs. These receptors were obtained from a human donor in good health (CMV status not recorded). Some clones in this sample may be carry-over from other donors' samples. The CDR3 runs from the conserved cysteine through the conserved F or W. A D gene is named only where the DNA matches it firmly. Where a row states a size, it is once, few, many or the class of an expanded clone; other rows omit it.

j_gene	v_gene	abundance	d_gene	CDR3aa	CDR3nt
TRBJ2-1	TRBV6-9	once	.	CASSYPRGSGYNEQFF	TGTGCCAGCAGTTATCCTCGAGGTAGCGGTTACAATGAGCAGTTCTTC
TRBJ2-1	TRBV4-1	.	.	CASSPPDQRYNEQFF	TGCGCCAGCAGCCCCCCCGACCAGCGATACAATGAGCAGTTCTTC
TRBJ2-1	TRBV7-6	.	.	CASSLNMEEQFF	TGTGCCAGCAGCTTAAATATGGAAGAGCAGTTCTTC
TRBJ2-7	TRBV18	few	TRBD2	CASSPRLAGGSYEQYF	TGTGCCAGCTCACCTAGACTAGCGGGAGGATCCTACGAGCAGTACTTC
TRBJ2-2	TRBV4-1	.	.	CASSQVGPGELFF	TGCGCCAGCAGCCAAGTGGGGCCCGGGGAGCTGTTTTTT
TRBJ2-7	TRBV11-2	few	TRBD2	CASHGLAGVGEQYF	TGTGCCAGCCACGGACTAGCGGGAGTTGGTGAGCAGTACTTC
TRBJ1-1	TRBV5-4	few	TRBD1	CASSFPGQGMHTEAFF	TGTGCCAGCAGCTTTCCGGGACAGGGAATGCACACTGAAGCTTTCTTT
TRBJ2-6	TRBV7-2	many	.	CASGTTFGSGANVLTF	TGTGCCAGTGGAACGACTTTCGGCTCTGGGGCCAACGTCCTGACTTTC
TRBJ1-1	TRBV6-2/TRBV6-3	.	TRBD1	CASKRTGTRGAFF	TGTGCCAGCAAAAGGACAGGCACTCGAGGAGCTTTCTTT
TRBJ1-5	TRBV24-1	.	.	CATSGDGGSQHF	TGTGCCACATCCGGGGACGGGGGTTCCCAGCATTTT
TRBJ2-6	TRBV4-1	.	.	CASSQESSGANVLTF	TGTGCCAGCAGCCAAGAAAGTTCTGGGGCCAACGTCCTGACTTTC
TRBJ2-7	TRBV7-6	.	.	CASSLGTAIYEQYF	TGTGCCAGCAGCTTAGGGACAGCCATTTACGAGCAGTACTTC
TRBJ2-1	TRBV7-2	.	TRBD2	CASSSSTSGTDAGWQFF	TGTGCCAGCAGCTCCTCGACTAGCGGGACGGACGCTGGGTGGCAGTTCTTC
TRBJ1-3	TRBV6-5	few	TRBD1	CASSYSNRGWRLSGNTIYF	TGTGCCAGCAGTTACTCGAACAGGGGATGGCGCTTGTCTGGAAACACCATATATTTT
TRBJ1-5	TRBV28	few	.	CASSLRGGPQHF	TGTGCCAGCAGTTTAAGAGGCGGGCCCCAGCATTTT
TRBJ2-2	TRBV4-1	many	TRBD2	CASSQVGRERSGELFF	TGCGCCAGCAGCCAAGTGGGGCGGGAGAGGAGCGGGGAGCTGTTTTTT
TRBJ2-1	TRBV7-6	.	.	CASSPQPGVSYNEQFF	TGTGCCAGCAGCCCCCAACCCGGGGTCTCCTACAATGAGCAGTTCTTC
TRBJ1-4	TRBV7-8	.	.	CASSLGTSEREKLFF	TGTGCCAGCAGCTTAGGGACATCAGAACGGGAAAAACTGTTTTTT
TRBJ2-5	TRBV7-2	many	TRBD2	CASSLRGGSYETQYF	TGTGCCAGCAGCTTGCGGGGCGGGAGCTATGAGACCCAGTACTTC
TRBJ2-4	TRBV6-2/TRBV6-3	once	.	CASSLVQNIQYF	TGTGCCAGCAGTTTGGTACAAAACATTCAGTACTTC
TRBJ2-1	TRBV20-1	.	.	CSAKLALYNEQFF	TGCAGTGCTAAACTAGCCCTCTACAATGAGCAGTTCTTC
TRBJ1-2	TRBV7-6	few	TRBD1	CASSLGSGTGGDYTF	TGTGCCAGCAGCTTAGGGTCCGGGACAGGGGGCGACTACACCTTC
TRBJ2-3	TRBV12-5	few	.	CASGRGTLDTDTQYF	TGTGCTAGTGGGCGCGGGACTCTCGACACAGATACGCAGTATTTT
TRBJ1-1	TRBV5-5	once	TRBD1	CASSLQGQNTEAFF	TGTGCCAGCAGCCTACAGGGGCAGAACACTGAAGCTTTCTTT
TRBJ2-3	TRBV20-1	.	TRBD2	CSALRTSGRADTQYF	TGCAGTGCTCTACGGACTAGCGGGAGGGCAGATACGCAGTATTTT
TRBJ1-5	TRBV7-8	many	.	CASSPSLLRVYQPQHF	TGTGCCAGCAGCCCGTCACTACTTCGGGTATATCAGCCCCAGCATTTT
TRBJ2-1	TRBV6-2/TRBV6-3	many	.	CASNHAASSYNEQFF	TGTGCCAGCAACCACGCGGCTAGTAGTTACAATGAGCAGTTCTTC
TRBJ1-2	TRBV6-5	.	.	CASASPNGAAGGYTF	TGTGCCAGCGCGTCCCCCAATGGAGCGGCGGGTGGCTACACCTTC
TRBJ1-2	TRBV7-2	many	.	CASSLEGGGISGYTF	TGTGCCAGCAGCTTAGAGGGGGGAGGCATCTCTGGCTACACCTTC
TRBJ1-1	TRBV19	.	TRBD1	CATQRDRGKAEAFF	TGTGCCACCCAAAGGGACAGGGGTAAAGCTGAAGCTTTCTTT
TRBJ2-5	TRBV30	.	.	CAWSKTGQETQYF	TGTGCCTGGAGTAAGACAGGCCAAGAGACCCAGTACTTC
TRBJ1-2	TRBV12-3/TRBV12-4	many	.	CASSSDRRSYGYTF	TGTGCCAGCAGTTCAGACAGGAGGAGCTATGGCTACACCTTC
TRBJ1-2	TRBV7-2	few	.	CASSLVGGGQMNYGYTF	TGTGCCAGCAGCTTAGTAGGAGGCGGACAGATGAACTATGGCTACACCTTC
TRBJ1-1	TRBV12-3/TRBV12-4	.	.	CASSFAREAFF	TGTGCCAGCAGTTTTGCCCGTGAAGCTTTCTTT
TRBJ2-1	TRBV10-3	.	.	CAISESTVSSYNEQFF	TGTGCCATCAGTGAGTCGACTGTAAGCTCCTACAATGAGCAGTTCTTC
TRBJ2-2	TRBV12-3/TRBV12-4	.	.	CASSVGLRGELFF	TGTGCCAGCAGTGTGGGACTGCGCGGGGAGCTGTTTTTT
TRBJ1-1	TRBV7-2	few	.	CASSLGFTEAFF	TGTGCCAGCAGCTTGGGGTTCACTGAAGCTTTCTTT
TRBJ1-5	TRBV6-6	few	TRBD1	CASSYPWTTGASNQPQHF	TGTGCCAGCAGTTATCCCTGGACAACAGGGGCTAGCAATCAGCCCCAGCATTTT
TRBJ1-1	TRBV7-2	many	.	CASSLQPGGNTEAFF	TGTGCCAGCAGCTTACAACCGGGCGGGAACACTGAAGCTTTCTTT
TRBJ1-1	TRBV4-1	.	.	CASSGGYWNTEAFF	TGCGCCAGCAGCGGGGGTTATTGGAACACTGAAGCTTTCTTT
TRBJ1-6	TRBV6-5	.	.	CASSYSSGGSPLHF	TGTGCCAGCAGTTACAGCAGCGGTGGATCACCCCTCCACTTT
TRBJ2-1	TRBV6-4	many	TRBD1	CASSEDRGSYNEQFF	TGTGCCAGCAGTGAGGACAGGGGCTCCTACAATGAGCAGTTCTTC
TRBJ2-3	TRBV2	once	TRBD2	CASRIAGAADTQYF	TGTGCCAGCAGGATAGCGGGAGCGGCAGATACGCAGTATTTT
TRBJ1-5	TRBV7-2	many	.	CASSQGQTNQPQHF	TGTGCCAGCAGCCAAGGACAGACGAATCAGCCCCAGCATTTT
TRBJ2-7	TRBV12-3/TRBV12-4	many	.	CASSPRGNPPPYEQYF	TGTGCCAGCAGTCCTCGAGGCAACCCTCCTCCTTACGAGCAGTACTTC
TRBJ2-3	TRBV7-2	many	.	CASSLGALPSTDTQYF	TGTGCCAGCAGCTTAGGGGCCCTGCCTAGCACAGATACGCAGTATTTT
TRBJ1-6	TRBV7-9	.	.	CASSTRDGIDSPLHF	TGTGCCAGCAGCACCCGGGACGGGATAGATTCACCCCTCCACTTT
TRBJ2-6	TRBV7-9	.	.	CASSPTGPGANVLTF	TGTGCCAGCAGCCCAACAGGGCCTGGGGCCAACGTCCTGACTTTC